This entry is about one T cell receptor (beta chain). This entry belongs to a study of sequential checkpoint blockade in melanoma. Described treatment: randomized to nivolumab then ipilimumab (arm A) or the reverse (arm B). With V trimmed by 4 bases and J by 10 bases, 12 bases remained unmatched. CDR3 size: 14 residues. Germline assignment: CDR1 GTSNPN and CDR2 SVGIG (reference sequence). The method was immunoSEQ multiplex PCR; TCRdb's version includes in-frame clones alone and lacks a portion of them. The sample lists tens of thousands of clones, around 80% occurring once. This clonotype was obtained from a human donor with melanoma. The V and J genes are TRBV30 and TRBJ1-1, with TRBD1 identical over 10 bases. Sequenced here: CD8+ T cells sorted from blood (inferred from file names), sampled from a patient given nivolumab and ipilimumab in sequence. The CDR3 is CAWKRTGGPKAAFF. CDR3 sequence (DNA): TGTGCCTGGAAAAGGACAGGGGGACCCAAGGCAGCTTTCTTT.